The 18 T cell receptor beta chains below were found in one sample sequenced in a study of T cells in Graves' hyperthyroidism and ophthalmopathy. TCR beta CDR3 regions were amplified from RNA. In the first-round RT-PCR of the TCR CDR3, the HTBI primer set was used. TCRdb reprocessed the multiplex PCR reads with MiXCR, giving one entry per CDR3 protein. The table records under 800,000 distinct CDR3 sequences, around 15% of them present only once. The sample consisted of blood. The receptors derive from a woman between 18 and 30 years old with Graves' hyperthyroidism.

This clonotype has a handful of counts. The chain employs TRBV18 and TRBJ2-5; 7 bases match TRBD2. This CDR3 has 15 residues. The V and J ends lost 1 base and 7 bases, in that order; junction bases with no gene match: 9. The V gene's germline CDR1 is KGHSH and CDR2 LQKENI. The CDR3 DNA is TGTGCCAGCTCACCACGCTCAGCGGGATTTGGGACCCAGTACTTC. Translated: CASSPRSAGFGTQYF.

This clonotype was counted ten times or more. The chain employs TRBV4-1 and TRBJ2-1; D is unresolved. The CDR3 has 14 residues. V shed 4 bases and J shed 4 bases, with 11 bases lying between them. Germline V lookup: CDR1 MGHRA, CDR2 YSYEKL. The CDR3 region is CASSLLRVYNEQFF. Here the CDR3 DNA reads TGCGCCAGCAGCCTTCTAAGGGTGTACAATGAGCAGTTCTTC.

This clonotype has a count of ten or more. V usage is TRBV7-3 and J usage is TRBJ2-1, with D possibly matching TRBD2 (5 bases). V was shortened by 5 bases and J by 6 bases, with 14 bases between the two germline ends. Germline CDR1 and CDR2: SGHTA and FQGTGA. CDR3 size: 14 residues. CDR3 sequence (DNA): TGTGCCAGCAGCCTTCAACGCGAGGGCAATGAGCAGTTCTTC. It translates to CASSLQREGNEQFF.

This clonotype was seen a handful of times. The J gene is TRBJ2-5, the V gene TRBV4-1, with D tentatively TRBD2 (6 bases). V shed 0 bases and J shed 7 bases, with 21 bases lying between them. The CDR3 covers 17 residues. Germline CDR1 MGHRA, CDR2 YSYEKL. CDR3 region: CASSQDEILARRGTQYF. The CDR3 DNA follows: TGCGCCAGCAGCCAAGATGAGATCCTAGCGAGACGAGGGACCCAGTACTTC.

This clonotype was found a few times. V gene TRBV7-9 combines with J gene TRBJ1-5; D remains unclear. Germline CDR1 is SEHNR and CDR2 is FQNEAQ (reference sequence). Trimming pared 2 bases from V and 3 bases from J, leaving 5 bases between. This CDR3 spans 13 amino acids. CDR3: CASSLMANQPQHF. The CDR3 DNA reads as TGTGCCAGCAGCTTAATGGCCAATCAGCCCCAGCATTTT.

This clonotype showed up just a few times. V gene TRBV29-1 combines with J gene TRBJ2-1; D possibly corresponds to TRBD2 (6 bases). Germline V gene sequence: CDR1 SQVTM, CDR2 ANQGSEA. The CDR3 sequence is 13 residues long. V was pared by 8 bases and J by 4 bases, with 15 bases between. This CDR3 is CSSRGGTYNEQFF. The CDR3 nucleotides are TGCAGCTCACGGGGCGGGACTTACAATGAGCAGTTCTTC.

CDR3 loop: CASSGTAGSGNTIYF. The CDR3 nucleotides read TGCGCCAGCAGTGGGACCGCCGGCTCTGGAAACACCATATATTTT. The chain carries TRBV10-1 and TRBJ1-3; D call uncertain. Per germline, CDR1 WNHNN and CDR2 SYGVQD (reference sequence). The CDR3 length is 15 residues. Deletions cut 4 bases from V and 0 bases from J, with 10 bases between.

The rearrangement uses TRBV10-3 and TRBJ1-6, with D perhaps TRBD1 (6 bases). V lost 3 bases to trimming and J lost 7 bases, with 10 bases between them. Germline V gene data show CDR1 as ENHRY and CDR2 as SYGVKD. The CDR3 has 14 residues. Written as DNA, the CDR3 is TGTGCCATCAGTGACAGGGGCGTGAATTCACCCCTCCACTTT. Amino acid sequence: CAISDRGVNSPLHF.

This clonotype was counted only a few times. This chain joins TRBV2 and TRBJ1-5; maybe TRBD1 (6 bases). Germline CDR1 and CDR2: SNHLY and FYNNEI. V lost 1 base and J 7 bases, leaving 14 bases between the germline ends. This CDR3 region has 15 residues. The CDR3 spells CASSEEGGCGQPQHF. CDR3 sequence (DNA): TGTGCCAGCAGTGAAGAGGGGGGGTGTGGCCAGCCCCAGCATTTT.

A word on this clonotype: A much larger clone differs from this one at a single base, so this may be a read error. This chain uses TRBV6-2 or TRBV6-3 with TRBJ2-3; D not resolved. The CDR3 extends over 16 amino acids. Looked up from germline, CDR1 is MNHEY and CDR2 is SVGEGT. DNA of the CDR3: TGTGCCAGCAGTTACTATGGCCCGGAGCTCCCAGATGCGCAGTATTTT. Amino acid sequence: CASSYYGPELPDAQYF.

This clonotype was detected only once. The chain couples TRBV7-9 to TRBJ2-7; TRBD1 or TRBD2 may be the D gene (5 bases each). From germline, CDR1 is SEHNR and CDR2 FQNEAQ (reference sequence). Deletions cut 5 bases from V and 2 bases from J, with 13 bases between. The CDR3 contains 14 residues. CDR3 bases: TGTGCCAGCAGCCCCTCCGGGGCAACCTACGAGCAGTACTTC. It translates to CASSPSGATYEQYF. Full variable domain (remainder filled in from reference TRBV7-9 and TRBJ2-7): DTGVSQNPRHKITKRGQNVTFRCDPISEHNRLYWYRQTLGQGPEFLTYFQNEAQLEKSRLLSDRFSAERPKGSFSTLEIQRTEQGDSAMYLCASSPSGATYEQYFGPGTRLTVT.

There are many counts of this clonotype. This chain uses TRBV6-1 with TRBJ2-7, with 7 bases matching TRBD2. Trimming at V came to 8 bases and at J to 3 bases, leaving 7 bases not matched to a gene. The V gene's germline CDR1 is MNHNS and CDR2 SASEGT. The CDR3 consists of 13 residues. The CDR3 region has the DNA TGTGCCAGCTCCCCCGCGGGAGTCTACGAGCAGTACTTC. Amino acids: CASSPAGVYEQYF.

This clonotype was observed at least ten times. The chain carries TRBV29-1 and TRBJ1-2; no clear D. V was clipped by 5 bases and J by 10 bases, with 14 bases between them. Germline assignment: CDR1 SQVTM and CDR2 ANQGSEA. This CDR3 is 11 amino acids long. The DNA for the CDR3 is TGCAGCGTTCAATGGTCAGCCAACTACACCTTC. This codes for CSVQWSANYTF.

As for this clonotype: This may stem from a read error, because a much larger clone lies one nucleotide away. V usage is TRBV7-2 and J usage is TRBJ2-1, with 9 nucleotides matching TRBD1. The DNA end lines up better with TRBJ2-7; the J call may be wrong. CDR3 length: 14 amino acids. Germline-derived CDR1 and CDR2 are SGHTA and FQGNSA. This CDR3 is CASTKDRGNGEQYF. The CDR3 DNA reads TGTGCCAGCACCAAGGACAGGGGAAATGGTGAGCAGTACTTC.

The CDR3: CATSVGGNTEAFF. CDR3 bases: TGTGCCACCAGTGTGGGGGGGAACACTGAAGCTTTCTTT. V and J are TRBV24-1 and TRBJ1-1, with a possible D match to TRBD1 (5 bases). CDR3 length: 13 residues. The V and J ends lost 5 bases and 1 base respectively, with 7 bases between them. Germline values: CDR1 KGHDR, CDR2 SFDVKD.

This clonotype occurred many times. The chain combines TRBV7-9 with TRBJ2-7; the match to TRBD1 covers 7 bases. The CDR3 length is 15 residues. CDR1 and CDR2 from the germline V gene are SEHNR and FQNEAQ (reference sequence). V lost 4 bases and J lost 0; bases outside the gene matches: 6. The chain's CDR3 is CASSSRDSPSYEQYF. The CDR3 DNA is TGTGCCAGCAGCTCTCGGGACAGTCCCTCCTACGAGCAGTACTTC.

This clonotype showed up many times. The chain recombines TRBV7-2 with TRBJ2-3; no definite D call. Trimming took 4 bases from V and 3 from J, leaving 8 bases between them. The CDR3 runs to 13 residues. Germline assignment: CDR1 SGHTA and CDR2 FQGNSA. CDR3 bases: TGTGCCAGCAGCTCCACTATGACAGATACGCAGTATTTT. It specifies CASSSTMTDTQYF.

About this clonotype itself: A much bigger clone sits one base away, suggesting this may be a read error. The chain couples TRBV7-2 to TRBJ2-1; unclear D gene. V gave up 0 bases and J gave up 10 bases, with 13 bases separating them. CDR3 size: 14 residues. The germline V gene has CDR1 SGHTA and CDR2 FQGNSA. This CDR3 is CASSLAGSFYEQFF. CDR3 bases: TGTGCCAGCAGCTTAGCGGGCAGCTTCTACGAGCAGTTCTTC.